This TCR beta chain was retrieved from a study of response to subunit inactivated influenza vaccine. MiXCR, applied by TCRdb to the RT-PCR reads, yields one record per CDR3 protein. The sample holds around 530,000 distinct CDR3 sequences, 16% seen once. In this sample, this clonotype turned up a few times. Antigen unknown. Study conclusions and caveats: There was a suggestion from the authors that each seasonal influenza vaccination recruits few new T cells.

The CDR3 contains 14 residues. Trimming removed 0 bases at V and 7 bases at J, with 16 bases between. Germline assignment: CDR1 DFQATT and CDR2 SNEGSKA (reference sequence). The origin of this receptor is a man aged 50 to 69 who received an inactivated influenza vaccine. This specimen consisted of CD4+ T cells sorted from PBMCs, obtained less than 30 months after vaccination. The gene calls are TRBV20-1 and TRBJ2-7; D is undetermined. The CDR3 here is CSARDETNLREQYF. The CDR3 DNA reads as TGCAGTGCTAGAGATGAGACGAACCTGAGGGAGCAGTACTTC.